This TCR beta chain is drawn from a study of blood T cell repertoires in COVID-19. Study details: Donors in the United States, Italy and Spain gave samples during acute or convalescent COVID-19.

The method was immunoSEQ multiplex PCR; TCRdb's version includes in-frame clones alone and lacks a portion of them. The sample holds about 160,000 clones, roughly 88% seen once. Germline CDR1 SGDLS, CDR2 YYNGEE. This CDR3 has 14 residues. Trimming shortened V by 0 bases and J by 4 bases, and 8 bases separated the two germline ends. The receptor's source is a man between 18 and 35 years old with acute or convalescent COVID-19. Sequencing used peripheral blood. The chain joins TRBV9 to TRBJ1-3; D may be TRBD1 (6 bases). CDR3 loop: CASSVDRAGNTIYF. CDR3 sequence (DNA): TGTGCCAGCAGCGTAGACAGGGCCGGAAACACCATATATTTT. Full variable domain (rest looked up from reference TRBV9 and TRBJ1-3): DSGVTQTPKHLITATGQRVTLRCSPRSGDLSVYWYQQSLDQGLQFLIQYYNGEERAKGNILERFSAQQFPDLHSELNLSSLELGDSALYFCASSVDRAGNTIYFGEGSWLTVV.